This T cell receptor (beta chain) was sequenced in a study of blood T cell repertoires in COVID-19. Study context: In each case, the material was cDNA or gDNA derived from T cells, B-cell-depleted T cells, or PBMCs.

Original processing notes: It was from reference gene primer amplification that nucleated cell counts were estimated. Some clones are missing from TCRdb's copy, which holds only in-frame ones; the method was immunoSEQ multiplex PCR. V, J and clone size were drawn from that table, and D and trimming were deduced from the DNA. The repertoire consists of 120,000 to 150,000 clones, with approximately 85% occurring once and the leading ten covering about 8%. The receptor comes from a woman aged 55-69 years with COVID-19, enrolled during active disease. Sequencing was carried out using peripheral blood.

The CDR3 nucleotides read TGTGCCAGCAGTTTGAGACTAGCGGGGGAGGGAGATACGCAGTATTTT. It codes for CASSLRLAGEGDTQYF. V and J are TRBV6-2 or TRBV6-3 and TRBJ2-3, with 12 bases lining up with TRBD2. CDR1 and CDR2 from the germline V gene are MNHEY and SVGEGT. The CDR3 spans 16 residues. Trimming cost V 4 bases and J 5 bases; bases outside gene matches: 7.